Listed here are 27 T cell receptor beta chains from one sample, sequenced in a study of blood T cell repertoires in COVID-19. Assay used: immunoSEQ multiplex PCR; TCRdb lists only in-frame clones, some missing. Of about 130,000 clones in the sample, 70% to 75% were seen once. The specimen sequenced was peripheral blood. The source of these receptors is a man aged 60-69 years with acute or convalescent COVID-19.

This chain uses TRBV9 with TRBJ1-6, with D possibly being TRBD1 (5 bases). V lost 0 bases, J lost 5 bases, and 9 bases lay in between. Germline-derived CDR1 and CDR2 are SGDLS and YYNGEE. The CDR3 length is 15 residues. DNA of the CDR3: TGTGCCAGCAGCGTAGTCGACAGCCATAATTCACCCCTCCACTTT. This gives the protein CASSVVDSHNSPLHF.

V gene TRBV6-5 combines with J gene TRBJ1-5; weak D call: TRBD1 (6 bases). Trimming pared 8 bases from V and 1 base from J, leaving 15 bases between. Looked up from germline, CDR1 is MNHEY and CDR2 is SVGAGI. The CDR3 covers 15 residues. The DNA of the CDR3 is TGTGCCAGCCTCCTACAGGGAATGAGCAATCAGCCCCAGCATTTT. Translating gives CASLLQGMSNQPQHF.

CDR3: CASSLTGTNYGYTF. The CDR3 DNA follows: TGTGCCAGCAGCTTAACAGGGACTAACTATGGCTACACCTTC. The rearrangement uses TRBV11-2 and TRBJ1-2, with D possibly being TRBD1 (6 bases). The V gene lost 2 bases and the J gene lost 0 bases, with 7 bases spanning the gap. CDR1 SGHAT and CDR2 FQNNGV come from the germline V gene. The CDR3 has 14 amino acids.

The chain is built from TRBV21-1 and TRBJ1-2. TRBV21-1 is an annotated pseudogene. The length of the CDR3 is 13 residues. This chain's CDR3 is CASSKGERGAYTF. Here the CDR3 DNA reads TGTGCCAGCAGCAAAGGAGAACGCGGAGCCTACACCTTC.

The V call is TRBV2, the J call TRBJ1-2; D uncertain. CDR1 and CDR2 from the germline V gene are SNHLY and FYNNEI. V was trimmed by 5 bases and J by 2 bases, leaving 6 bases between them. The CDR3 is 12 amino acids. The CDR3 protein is CASSPPNYGYTF. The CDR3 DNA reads TGTGCCAGCAGTCCCCCGAACTATGGCTACACCTTC.

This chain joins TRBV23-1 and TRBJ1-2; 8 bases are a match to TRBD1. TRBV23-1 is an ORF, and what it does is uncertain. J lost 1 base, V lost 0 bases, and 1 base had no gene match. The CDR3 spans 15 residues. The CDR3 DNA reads TGCGCCAGCAGTCAATCGGGACAGGTTAACTATGGCTACACCTTC. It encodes CASSQSGQVNYGYTF.

For the CDR3, the DNA is TGCGCCAGCAGCTTGGCCGGGGGGGACTATGGCTACACCTTC. It is translated as CASSLAGGDYGYTF. V is TRBV5-1 and J is TRBJ1-2, with D tentatively TRBD1 (5 bases). This CDR3 is 14 amino acids long. Per germline, CDR1 SGHRS and CDR2 YFSETQ. Trimming took off 0 bases at V and 3 bases at J, with 9 bases between the two ends.

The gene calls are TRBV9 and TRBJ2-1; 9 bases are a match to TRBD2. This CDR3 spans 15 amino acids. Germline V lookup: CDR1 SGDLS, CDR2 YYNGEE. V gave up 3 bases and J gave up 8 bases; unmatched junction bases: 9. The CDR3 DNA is TGTGCCAGCAGCGAGGACCCGGGACTAGCATATGAGCAGTTCTTC. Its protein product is CASSEDPGLAYEQFF.

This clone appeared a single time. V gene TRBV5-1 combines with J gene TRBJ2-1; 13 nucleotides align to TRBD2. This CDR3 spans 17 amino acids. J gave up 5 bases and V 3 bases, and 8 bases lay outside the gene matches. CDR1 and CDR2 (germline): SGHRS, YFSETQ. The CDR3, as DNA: TGCGCCAGCAGCTGGGCGGGGACTAGCGGGACGAACAATGAGCAGTTCTTC. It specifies CASSWAGTSGTNNEQFF. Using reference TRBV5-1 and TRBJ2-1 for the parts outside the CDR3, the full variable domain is KAGVTQTPRYLIKTRGQQVTLSCSPISGHRSVSWYQQTPGQGLQFLFEYFSETQRNKGNFPGRFSGRQFSNSRSEMNVSTLELGDSALYLCASSWAGTSGTNNEQFFGPGTRLTVL.

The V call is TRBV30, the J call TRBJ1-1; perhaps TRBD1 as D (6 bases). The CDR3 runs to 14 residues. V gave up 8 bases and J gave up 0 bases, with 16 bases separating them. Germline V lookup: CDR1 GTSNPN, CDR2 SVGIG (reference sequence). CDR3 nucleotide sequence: TGTGCCATGGAGCCGGGACACTTGAACACTGAAGCTTTCTTT. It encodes CAMEPGHLNTEAFF.

The CDR3 reads CASSLRGRDRSQETQYF. CDR3 sequence (DNA): TGTGCCAGCAGCTTAAGGGGACGGGACAGGTCGCAAGAGACCCAGTACTTC. This chain connects TRBV7-6 to TRBJ2-5; 8 nucleotides match TRBD1. Trimming took 2 bases from V and 2 from J; bases not matched to a gene: 10. This CDR3 comprises 17 residues. The V gene's germline CDR1 is SGHVS and CDR2 FNYEAQ.

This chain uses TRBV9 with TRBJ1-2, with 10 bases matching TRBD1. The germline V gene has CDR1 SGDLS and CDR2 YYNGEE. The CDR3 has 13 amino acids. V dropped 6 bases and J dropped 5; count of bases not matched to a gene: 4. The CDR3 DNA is TGTGCCAGCACCCCGGGACAGGGGTATGGCTACACCTTC. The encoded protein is CASTPGQGYGYTF. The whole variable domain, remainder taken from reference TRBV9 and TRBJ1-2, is DSGVTQTPKHLITATGQRVTLRCSPRSGDLSVYWYQQSLDQGLQFLIQYYNGEERAKGNILERFSAQQFPDLHSELNLSSLELGDSALYFCASTPGQGYGYTFGSGTRLTVV.

The CDR3 coding sequence is TGTGCCAGCAGCCGGGACAGGGGAAGGCTCCAAGAGACCCAGTACTTC. Its translation: CASSRDRGRLQETQYF. The chain joins TRBV3-1 (or the pseudogene TRBV3-2) to TRBJ2-5; 10 bases agree with TRBD1. Germline V CDR1 and CDR2: LGHDT, YNNKEL (reference sequence). J lost 1 base, V lost 4 bases, and 6 bases had no gene match. The CDR3 spans 16 residues.

The CDR3 DNA is TGTGCTAGTGGTTCAACACTAGCGATCGGCGAGCAGTACTTC. Translating it yields CASGSTLAIGEQYF. J is TRBJ2-7 and V is TRBV12-5; 7 bases line up with TRBD2. Germline V lookup: CDR1 LGHNT, CDR2 FRNRAP. The CDR3 covers 14 residues. Trimming at V came to 4 bases and at J to 6 bases, leaving 9 bases not matched to a gene.

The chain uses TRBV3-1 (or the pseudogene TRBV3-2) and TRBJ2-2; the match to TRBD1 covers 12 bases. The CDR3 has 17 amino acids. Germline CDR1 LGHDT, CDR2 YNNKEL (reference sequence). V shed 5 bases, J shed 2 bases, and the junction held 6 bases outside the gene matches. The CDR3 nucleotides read TGTGCCAGCAGCACCGGGACAGGGGGCGCCAACACCGGGGAGCTGTTTTTT. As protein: CASSTGTGGANTGELFF.

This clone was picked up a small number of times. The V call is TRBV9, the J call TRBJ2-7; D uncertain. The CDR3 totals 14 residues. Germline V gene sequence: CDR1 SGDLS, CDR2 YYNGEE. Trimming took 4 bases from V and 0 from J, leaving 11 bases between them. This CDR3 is CASSPRGSSYEQYF. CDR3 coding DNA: TGTGCCAGCAGCCCCCGCGGTAGCTCCTACGAGCAGTACTTC.

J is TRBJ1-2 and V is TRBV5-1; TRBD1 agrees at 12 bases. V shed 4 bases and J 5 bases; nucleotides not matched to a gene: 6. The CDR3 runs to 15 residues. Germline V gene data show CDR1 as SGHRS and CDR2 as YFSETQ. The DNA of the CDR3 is TGCGCCAGCAGCATGGGGACAGGGGGCGCGTATGGCTACACCTTC. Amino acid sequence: CASSMGTGGAYGYTF.

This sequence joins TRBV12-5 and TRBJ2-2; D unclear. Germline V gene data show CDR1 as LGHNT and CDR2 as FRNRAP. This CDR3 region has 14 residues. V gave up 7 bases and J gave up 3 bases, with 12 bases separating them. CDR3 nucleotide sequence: TGTGCTAGTGCTCCCTTAGGAGACACCGGGGAGCTGTTTTTT. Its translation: CASAPLGDTGELFF. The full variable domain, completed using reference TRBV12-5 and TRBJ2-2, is DARVTQTPRHKVTEMGQEVTMRCQPILGHNTVFWYRQTMMQGLELLAYFRNRAPLDDSGMPKDRFSAEMPDATLATLKIQPSEPRDSAVYFCASAPLGDTGELFFGEGSRLTVL.

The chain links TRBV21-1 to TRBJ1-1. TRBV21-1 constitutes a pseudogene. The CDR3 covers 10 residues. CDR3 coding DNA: TGTGCCAGCAGGGACTCTGAAGCTTTCTTT. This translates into CASRDSEAFF.

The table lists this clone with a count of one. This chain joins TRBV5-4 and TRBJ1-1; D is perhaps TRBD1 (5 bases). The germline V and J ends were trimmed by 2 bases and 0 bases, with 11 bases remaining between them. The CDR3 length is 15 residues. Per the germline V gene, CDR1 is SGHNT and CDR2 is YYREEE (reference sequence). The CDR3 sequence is CASSFEQALNTEAFF. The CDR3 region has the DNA TGTGCCAGCAGCTTCGAACAGGCTTTGAACACTGAAGCTTTCTTT.

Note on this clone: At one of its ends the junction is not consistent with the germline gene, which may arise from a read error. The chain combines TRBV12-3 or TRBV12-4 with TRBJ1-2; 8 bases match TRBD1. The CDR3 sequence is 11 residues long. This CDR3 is CASSSGTGKRF. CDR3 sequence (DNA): TGTGCCAGCAGTTCCGGGACAGGCAAGAGGTTT.

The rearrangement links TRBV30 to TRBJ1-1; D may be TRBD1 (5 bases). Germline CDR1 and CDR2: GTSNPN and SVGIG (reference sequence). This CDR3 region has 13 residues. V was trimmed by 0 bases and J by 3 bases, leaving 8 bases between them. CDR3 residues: CAWSVGRDTEAFF. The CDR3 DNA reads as TGTGCCTGGAGTGTAGGCAGGGACACTGAAGCTTTCTTT.

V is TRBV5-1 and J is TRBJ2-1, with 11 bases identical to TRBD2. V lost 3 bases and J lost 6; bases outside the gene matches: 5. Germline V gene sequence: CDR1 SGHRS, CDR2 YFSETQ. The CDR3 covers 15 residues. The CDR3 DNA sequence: TGCGCCAGCAGCTATACTAGCGGGGGAGTCAATGAGCAGTTCTTC. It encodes CASSYTSGGVNEQFF. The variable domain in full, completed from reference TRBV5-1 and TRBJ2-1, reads KAGVTQTPRYLIKTRGQQVTLSCSPISGHRSVSWYQQTPGQGLQFLFEYFSETQRNKGNFPGRFSGRQFSNSRSEMNVSTLELGDSALYLCASSYTSGGVNEQFFGPGTRLTVL.

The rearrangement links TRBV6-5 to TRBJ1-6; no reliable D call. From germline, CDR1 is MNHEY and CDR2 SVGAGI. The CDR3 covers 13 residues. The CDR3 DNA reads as TGTGGTGCGGCCAGCGCCTATAATTCACCCCTCCACTTT. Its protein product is CGAASAYNSPLHF.

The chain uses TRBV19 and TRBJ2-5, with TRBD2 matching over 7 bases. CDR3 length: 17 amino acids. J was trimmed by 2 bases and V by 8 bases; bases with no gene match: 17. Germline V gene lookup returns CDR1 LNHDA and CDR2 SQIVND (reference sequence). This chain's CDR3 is CASQRRLGAGTQETQYF. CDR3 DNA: TGTGCCAGTCAAAGACGTCTCGGAGCGGGGACGCAAGAGACCCAGTACTTC.

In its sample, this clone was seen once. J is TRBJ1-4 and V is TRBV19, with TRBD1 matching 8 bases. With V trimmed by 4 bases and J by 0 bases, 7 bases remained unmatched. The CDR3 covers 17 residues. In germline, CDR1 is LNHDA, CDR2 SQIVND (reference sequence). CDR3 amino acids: CASSRSGTGTTNEKLFF. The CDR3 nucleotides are TGTGCCAGTAGTAGAAGCGGGACAGGAACAACTAATGAAAAACTGTTTTTT.

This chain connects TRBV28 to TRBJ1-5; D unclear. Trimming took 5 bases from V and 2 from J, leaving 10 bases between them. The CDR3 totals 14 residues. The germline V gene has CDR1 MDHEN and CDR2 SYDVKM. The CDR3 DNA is TGTGCCAGCAGTCTCAACCCGGGCAATCAGCCCCAGCATTTT. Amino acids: CASSLNPGNQPQHF.